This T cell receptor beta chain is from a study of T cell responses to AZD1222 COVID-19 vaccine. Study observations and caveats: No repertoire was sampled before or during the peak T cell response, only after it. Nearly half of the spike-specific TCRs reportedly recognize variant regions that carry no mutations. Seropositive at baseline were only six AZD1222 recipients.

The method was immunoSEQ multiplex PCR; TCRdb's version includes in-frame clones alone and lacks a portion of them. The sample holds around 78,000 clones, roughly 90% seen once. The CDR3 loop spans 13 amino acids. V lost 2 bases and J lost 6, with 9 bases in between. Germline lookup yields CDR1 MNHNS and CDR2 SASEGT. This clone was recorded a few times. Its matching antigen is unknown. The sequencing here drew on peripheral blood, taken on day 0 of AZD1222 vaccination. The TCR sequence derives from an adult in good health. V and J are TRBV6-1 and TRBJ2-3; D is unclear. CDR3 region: CASSEPLIDTQYF. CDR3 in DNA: TGTGCCAGCAGTGAACCCCTTATCGATACGCAGTATTTT.